The entry below describes one T cell receptor beta chain. PCR used 60 Vbeta primers and 13 Jbeta primers. The data were produced by immunoSEQ multiplex PCR, yet TCRdb's version contains in-frame clones alone and is incomplete. Of around 140,000 clones listed, roughly 86% were seen once; the top ten hold about 0.51%. The source of the sample is a study of cytomegalovirus exposure and HLA in healthy donors. This clonotype was obtained from a woman aged 35 to 49 in good health and CMV-seronegative. The material sequenced was PBMCs.

The CDR3 protein is CASSQEGSSSSYNEQFF. The DNA of the CDR3 is TGTGCCAGCAGCCAAGAAGGCTCCTCTAGCTCCTACAATGAGCAGTTCTTC. The gene calls are TRBV4-2 and TRBJ2-1, with no clear D. Germline-derived CDR1 and CDR2 are LGHNA and YNFKEQ. V was clipped by 0 bases and J by 0 bases, with 12 bases between them. The CDR3 sequence is 17 residues long.